The clone carrying this T cell receptor (beta chain) has ten or more counts. V lost 3 bases and J 5 bases, leaving 5 bases between the germline ends. CDR1 and CDR2 from the germline V gene are SNHLY and FYNNEI. The CDR3 has 11 amino acids. It was RNA transcripts that yielded the amplified TCR beta CDR3 regions. HTBI primers were employed in a first-round RT-PCR of the TCR CDR3. TCRdb reprocessed the multiplex PCR reads with MiXCR, giving one entry per CDR3 protein. The table lists roughly 380,000 distinct CDR3 sequences, 14% of them singletons. The patients, who ranged from 18 to 65 in age, presented with newly diagnosed hyperthyroidism lasting under 2 months. The data stem from a study of T cells in Graves' hyperthyroidism and ophthalmopathy. About the study: Peripheral blood was acquired at first diagnosis, ahead of any therapy whatsoever.

Sequences were obtained from blood. This clonotype originated in a woman aged 55-69 years with Graves' hyperthyroidism. The chain uses TRBV2 and TRBJ2-7; D not resolved. The CDR3 reads CASSEQNEQYF. Written as DNA, the CDR3 is TGTGCCAGCAGTGAGCAGAACGAGCAGTACTTC. Full variable domain (remainder filled in from reference TRBV2 and TRBJ2-7): EPEVTQTPSHQVTQMGQEVILRCVPISNHLYFYWYRQILGQKVEFLVSFYNNEISEKSEIFDDQFSVERPDGSNFTLKIRSTKLEDSAMYFCASSEQNEQYFGPGTRLTVT.